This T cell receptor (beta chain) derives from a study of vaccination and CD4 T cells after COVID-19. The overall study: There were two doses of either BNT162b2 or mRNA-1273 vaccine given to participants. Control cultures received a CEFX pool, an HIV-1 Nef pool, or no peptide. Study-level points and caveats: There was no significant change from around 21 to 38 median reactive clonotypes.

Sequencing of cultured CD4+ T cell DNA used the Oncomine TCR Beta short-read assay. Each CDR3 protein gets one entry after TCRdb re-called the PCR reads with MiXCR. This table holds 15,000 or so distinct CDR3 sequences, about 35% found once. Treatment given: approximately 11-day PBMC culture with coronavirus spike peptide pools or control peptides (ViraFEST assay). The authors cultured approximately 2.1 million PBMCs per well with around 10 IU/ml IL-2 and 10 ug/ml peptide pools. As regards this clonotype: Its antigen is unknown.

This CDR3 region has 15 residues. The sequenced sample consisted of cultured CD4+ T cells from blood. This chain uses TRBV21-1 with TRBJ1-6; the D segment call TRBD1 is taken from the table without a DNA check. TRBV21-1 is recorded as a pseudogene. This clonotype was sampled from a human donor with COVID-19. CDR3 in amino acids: CASSARHRGSGPLHF. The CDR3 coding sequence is TGTGCCAGCAGCGCGCGACACAGGGGTTCGGGACCCCTCCACTTT.